This T cell receptor (beta chain) was documented in a study of cytomegalovirus exposure and HLA in healthy donors. Background on the study: Of several hundred genotyped donors, more than 70% clustered with self-reported Caucasian donors. Findings and limits, study-wide: Per published reports, the classifier diagnosed cytomegalovirus status with high specificity and sensitivity. The HLA-A and HLA-B alleles of most subjects were reportedly predicted accurately from TCR beta sequences.

This clone was seen only a few times. Its cognate antigen is unknown. The PCR contained 60 Vbeta and 13 Jbeta primers. Repertoires were generated with immunoSEQ multiplex PCR, while TCRdb's copy carries only in-frame clones and drops some. The sample lists more than 150,000 clones, 70% to 90% occurring once. This TCR was sampled from a woman between 18 and 29 years old in good health and CMV-seropositive. Sample: PBMCs.

DNA for the CDR3: TGTGCCAGCAGCTATCCTTTCCGACAGGGACGGACTGAAGCTTTCTTT. Protein: CASSYPFRQGRTEAFF. The chain joins TRBV7-3 to TRBJ1-1; 7 positions match TRBD1. V shed 4 bases and J 5 bases; nucleotides not matched to a gene: 13. The CDR3 runs to 16 residues. Germline values: CDR1 SGHTA, CDR2 FQGTGA.